The 8 T cell receptor beta chains below come from one sample, sequenced in a study of blood T cell repertoires in COVID-19. Here immunoSEQ multiplex PCR was the method, and the copy in TCRdb shows in-frame clones only, minus some. The sample lists roughly 190,000 clones; around nine tenths were seen once. The sequenced material came from peripheral blood. The receptors stem from an older man with acute or convalescent COVID-19.

This sequence joins TRBV19 and TRBJ1-5; a possible D gene is TRBD1 (6 bases). The ends were cut back, 1 base at V and 6 bases at J, with 16 bases in the middle. CDR1 and CDR2 from the germline V gene are LNHDA and SQIVND (reference sequence). CDR3 length: 16 residues. The CDR3 here is CASSIVPLGAGQPQHF. The CDR3 DNA reads as TGTGCCAGTAGTATAGTCCCTTTGGGGGCAGGTCAGCCCCAGCATTTT. Drawing the rest from reference TRBV19 and TRBJ1-5, the complete variable domain is DGGITQSPKYLFRKEGQNVTLSCEQNLNHDAMYWYRQDPGQGLRLIYYSQIVNDFQKGDIAEGYSVSREKKESFPLTVTSAQKNPTAFYLCASSIVPLGAGQPQHFGDGTRLSIL.

This clone has a handful of counts. The chain recombines TRBV4-1 with TRBJ1-2; 9 positions match TRBD1. The CDR3 loop spans 15 amino acids. The germline V gene encodes CDR1 MGHRA and CDR2 YSYEKL. Trimming took 1 base from V and 4 from J; bases not matched to a gene: 4. CDR3 loop: CASSQGQGGGYGYTF. CDR3 coding DNA: TGCGCCAGCAGCCAAGGACAGGGGGGCGGCTATGGCTACACCTTC.

The CDR3 loop reads CASSQGRPLTQYF. The DNA of the CDR3 is TGTGCCAGCAGTCAGGGTAGGCCCCTCACGCAGTATTTT. The chain combines TRBV6-2 or TRBV6-3 with TRBJ2-3; perhaps TRBD1 as D (5 bases). CDR1 MNHEY and CDR2 SVGEGT come from the germline V gene. The CDR3 consists of 13 residues. With 5 bases removed from V and 9 bases from J, the gap between germline ends came to 15 bases.

This chain links TRBV19 with TRBJ2-7; 7 bases agree with TRBD1. CDR3 size: 12 residues. V trimming: 8 bases; J trimming: 5 bases; junction bases outside the gene matches: 6. CDR1 LNHDA and CDR2 SQIVND come from the germline V gene (reference sequence). Here the CDR3 DNA reads TGTGCCAGTCGAACAGGGGCCGACGAGCAGTACTTC. This gives the protein CASRTGADEQYF.

The CDR3 region has the DNA TGTGCCAGTACTGGGACAGCCTATGGCTACACCTTC. The encoded protein is CASTGTAYGYTF. The V and J genes are TRBV19 and TRBJ1-2; 7 nucleotides line up with TRBD1. The junction had 3 bases not matched to a gene; V was cut back by 7 bases and J by 4 bases. Germline V lookup: CDR1 LNHDA, CDR2 SQIVND (reference sequence). The CDR3 loop spans 12 amino acids.

The CDR3 DNA follows: TGTGCCAGCAGCCCGGTGCGGGCAGGGGATGAGGAGCTGTTTTTT. Protein product: CASSPVRAGDEELFF. This chain joins TRBV2 and TRBJ2-2; tentatively, D is TRBD1 (6 bases). The germline CDR1 and CDR2 sequences are SNHLY and FYNNEI. The CDR3 sequence is 15 residues long. The V end was cut by 6 bases, the J end by 10 bases, with 21 bases between.

The V call is TRBV19, the J call TRBJ1-6; D unclear. CDR3 length: 15 residues. Germline V lookup: CDR1 LNHDA, CDR2 SQIVND (reference sequence). V lost 3 bases and J 3 bases, leaving 9 bases between the germline ends. CDR3 loop: CASSMRERYNSPLHF. The CDR3 DNA reads TGTGCCAGTAGTATGAGGGAACGCTATAATTCACCCCTCCACTTT.

The V gene is TRBV9, the J gene TRBJ2-7, with 16 bases matching TRBD2. The ends lost 2 bases at V and 2 bases at J; junction bases unmatched: 4. The germline V gene encodes CDR1 SGDLS and CDR2 YYNGEE. CDR3 size: 17 residues. CDR3 amino acids: CASSVGTSGRGTYEQYF. The DNA for the CDR3 is TGTGCCAGCAGCGTCGGGACTAGCGGGAGGGGCACCTACGAGCAGTACTTC.